This T cell receptor beta chain was observed in a study of cytomegalovirus exposure and HLA in healthy donors (dated by TCRdb to the late 2010s). For the wider study: According to a later analysis, one platform produced both the 120 validation repertoires and the 720 or so repertoires of the first cohort. The study aimed to test whether cataloging public T cell receptors could reveal signatures of past pathogen exposure. A separate validation cohort of 90 to 150 different subjects was used in addition to the approximately 670-subject first cohort. To predict cytomegalovirus infection status, the study combined high-throughput TCR immunosequencing, statistical association of individual TCRs with disease status, and machine learning.

Library creation used the immunoSEQ multiplex PCR assay. The paper's data handling went like this. A statistical classification framework was built for diagnosing cytomegalovirus status from the catalog of TCR beta chain sequences. TCRdb carries this immuneACCESS record with in-frame sequences only. Its versions omit some clonotypes, under half of them owing to an unresolved V gene in the studies checked, with the rest unexplained. V, J and clone size are those of that table, while D and trimming were read from the DNA. The sample table holds approximately 160,000 clones, of which about 86% were seen once. The top ten clonotypes cover about 6% of the sample. Separate from the approximately 670-subject first cohort, the validation cohort of 95 to 150 subjects was the group to which the donors belonged. Here is what the overall study found, with its caveats: It was suggested by the authors that the approach could potentially be generalized to other disease states and immunological phenotypes. Cytomegalovirus status was reported to be diagnosed by the classifier with high specificity and sensitivity in both the original and validation cohorts. All 120 or so repertoires were used to score co-occurrence in the validation cohort in a later analysis, because that analysis had no HLA typing for the cohort. In vitro tests confirmed that a few of the cytomegalovirus-associated TCR beta chains recognize cytomegalovirus antigens. Most TCR sequences were seen in very few donors, while some public TCRs were found in many individuals. Of the cluster scores, 90% to 95% were above 0 in a later analysis, which found that TCRs clustered in the first cohort also tended to co-occur in the 95 to 150 validation repertoires. In the study, around 150 TCR beta chains were listed as associated with cytomegalovirus.

Details on this clone: Its binding antigen is unknown. No quality values exist for individual bases; no much larger clone is one base distant.

The sequence derives from a woman in her 30s in good health and CMV-seronegative. Sequencing was performed on PBMCs.

The CDR3: CSVEVEKGDVLGGYTF. The nucleotide sequence is TGCAGCGTTGAAGTCGAGAAGGGAGATGTGCTAGGAGGCTACACCTTC. The sequence joins TRBV29-1 to TRBJ1-2; the D gene is unclear. V is clipped by 1 base and J by 8 bases, and the sequence between their germline boundaries is 23 bases long. Taken from cysteine to phenylalanine, the CDR3 has 16 residues. CDR3 DNA only is kept here, 48 bases in frame from base 1. CDR1 and CDR2 are drawn from the germline V gene: SQVTM, ANQGSEA.